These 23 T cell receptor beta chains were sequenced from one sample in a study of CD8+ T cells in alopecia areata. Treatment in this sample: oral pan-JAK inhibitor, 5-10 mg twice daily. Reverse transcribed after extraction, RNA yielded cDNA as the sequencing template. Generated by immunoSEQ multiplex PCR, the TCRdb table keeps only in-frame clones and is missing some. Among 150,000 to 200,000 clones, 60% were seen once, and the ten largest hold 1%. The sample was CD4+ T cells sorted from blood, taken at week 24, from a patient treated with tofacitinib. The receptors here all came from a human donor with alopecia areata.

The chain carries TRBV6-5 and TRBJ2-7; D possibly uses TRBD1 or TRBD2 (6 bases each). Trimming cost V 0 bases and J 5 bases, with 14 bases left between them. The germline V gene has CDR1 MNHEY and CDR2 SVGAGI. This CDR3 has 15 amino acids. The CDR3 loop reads CASSYSTRGRDEQYF. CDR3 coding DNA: TGTGCCAGCAGTTACTCAACCCGGGGGCGAGACGAGCAGTACTTC.

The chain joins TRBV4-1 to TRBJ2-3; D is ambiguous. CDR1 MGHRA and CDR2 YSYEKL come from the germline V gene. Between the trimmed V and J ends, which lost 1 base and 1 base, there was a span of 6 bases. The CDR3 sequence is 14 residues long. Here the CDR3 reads CASSQVYGTDTQYF. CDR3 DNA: TGCGCCAGCAGCCAAGTTTATGGCACAGATACGCAGTATTTT.

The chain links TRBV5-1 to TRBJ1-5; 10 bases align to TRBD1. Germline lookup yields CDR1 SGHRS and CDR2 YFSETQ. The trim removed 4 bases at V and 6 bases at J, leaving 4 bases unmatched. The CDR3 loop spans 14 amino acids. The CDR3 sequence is CASSPGTGVQPQHF. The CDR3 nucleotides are TGCGCCAGCAGCCCCGGGACAGGGGTTCAGCCCCAGCATTTT.

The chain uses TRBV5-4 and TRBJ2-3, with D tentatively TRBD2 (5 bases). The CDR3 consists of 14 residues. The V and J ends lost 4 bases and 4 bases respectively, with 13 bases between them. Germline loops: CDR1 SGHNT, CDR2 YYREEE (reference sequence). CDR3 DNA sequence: TGTGCCAGCAGCGGGGAGAGTAGGGCAGATACGCAGTATTTT. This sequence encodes CASSGESRADTQYF.

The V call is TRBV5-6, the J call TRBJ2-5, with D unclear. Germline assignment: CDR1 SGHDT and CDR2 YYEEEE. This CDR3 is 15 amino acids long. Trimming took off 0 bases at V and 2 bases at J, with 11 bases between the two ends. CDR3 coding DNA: TGTGCCAGCAGCTTGGTACCGACGAAACAAGAGACCCAGTACTTC. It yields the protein CASSLVPTKQETQYF. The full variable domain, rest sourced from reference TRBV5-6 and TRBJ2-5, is DAGVTQSPTHLIKTRGQQVTLRCSPKSGHDTVSWYQQALGQGPQFIFQYYEEEERQRGNFPDRFSGHQFPNYSSELNVNALLLGDSALYLCASSLVPTKQETQYFGPGTRLLVL.

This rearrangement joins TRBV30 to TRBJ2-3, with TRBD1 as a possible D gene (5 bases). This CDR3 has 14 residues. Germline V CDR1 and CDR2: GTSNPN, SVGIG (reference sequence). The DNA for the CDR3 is TGTGCTTGTACCCGACAGCATAGCACAGATACGCAGTATTTT. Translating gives CACTRQHSTDTQYF.

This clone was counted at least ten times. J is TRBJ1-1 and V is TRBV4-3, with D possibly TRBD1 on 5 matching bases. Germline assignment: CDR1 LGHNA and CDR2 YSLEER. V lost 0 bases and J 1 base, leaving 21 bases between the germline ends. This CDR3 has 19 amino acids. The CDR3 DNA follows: TGCGCCAGCAGCCAAGATATCCCCTCCTCGGGGGGGTCGAACACTGAAGCTTTCTTT. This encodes CASSQDIPSSGGSNTEAFF.

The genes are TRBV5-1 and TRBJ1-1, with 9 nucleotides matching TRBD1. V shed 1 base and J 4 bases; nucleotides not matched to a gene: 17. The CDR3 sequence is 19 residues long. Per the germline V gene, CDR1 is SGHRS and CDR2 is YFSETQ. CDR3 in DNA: TGCGCCAGCAGCTTGCGGTGGACAGGGGAGGCCGGGGGCGCCACTGAAGCTTTCTTT. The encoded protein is CASSLRWTGEAGGATEAFF.

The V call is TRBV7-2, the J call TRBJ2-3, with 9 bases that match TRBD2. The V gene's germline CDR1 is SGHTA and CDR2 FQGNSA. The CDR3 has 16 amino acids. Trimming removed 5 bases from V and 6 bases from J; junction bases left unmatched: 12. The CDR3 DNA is TGTGCCAGCAGCCTAAATGGCGGGGGGGCGTCGGATACGCAGTATTTT. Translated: CASSLNGGGASDTQYF.

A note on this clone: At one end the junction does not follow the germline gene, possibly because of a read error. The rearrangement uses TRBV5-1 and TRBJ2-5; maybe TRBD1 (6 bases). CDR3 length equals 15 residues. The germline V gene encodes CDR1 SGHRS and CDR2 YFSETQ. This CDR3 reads CASTLGQGPQETQYF. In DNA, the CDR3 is TGCGCCAGCACCTTGGGACAAGGGCCGCAAGAGACCCAGTACTTC.

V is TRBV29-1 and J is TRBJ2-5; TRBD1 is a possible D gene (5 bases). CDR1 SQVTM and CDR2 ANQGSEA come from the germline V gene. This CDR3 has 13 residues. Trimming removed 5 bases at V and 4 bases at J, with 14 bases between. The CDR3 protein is CSVKGGAGETQYF. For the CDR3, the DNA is TGCAGCGTTAAGGGTGGGGCAGGAGAGACCCAGTACTTC. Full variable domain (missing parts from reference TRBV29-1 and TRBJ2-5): SAVISQKPSRDICQRGTSLTIQCQVDSQVTMMFWYRQQPGQSLTLIATANQGSEATYESGFVIDKFPISRPNLTFSTLTVSNMSPEDSSIYLCSVKGGAGETQYFGPGTRLLVL.

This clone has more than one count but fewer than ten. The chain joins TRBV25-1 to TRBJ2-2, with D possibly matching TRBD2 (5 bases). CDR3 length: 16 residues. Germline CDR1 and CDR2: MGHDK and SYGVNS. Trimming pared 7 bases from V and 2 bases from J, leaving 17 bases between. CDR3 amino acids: CASTPPSEGNTGELFF. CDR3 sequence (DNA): TGTGCCAGCACCCCCCCCTCCGAGGGTAACACCGGGGAGCTGTTTTTT.

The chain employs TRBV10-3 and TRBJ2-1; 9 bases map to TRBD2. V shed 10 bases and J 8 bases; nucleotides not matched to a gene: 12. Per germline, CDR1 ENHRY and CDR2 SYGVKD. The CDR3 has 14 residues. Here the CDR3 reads CATLSGGYSDEQFF. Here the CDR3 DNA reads TGTGCCACTCTGAGCGGGGGGTATTCGGATGAGCAGTTCTTC.

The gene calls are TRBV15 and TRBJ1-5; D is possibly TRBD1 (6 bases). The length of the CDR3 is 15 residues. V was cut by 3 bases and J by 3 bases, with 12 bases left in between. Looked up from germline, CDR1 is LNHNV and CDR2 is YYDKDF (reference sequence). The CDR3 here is CATSRTDSPNQPQHF. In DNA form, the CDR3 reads TGTGCCACCAGCAGGACGGACAGCCCCAATCAGCCCCAGCATTTT.

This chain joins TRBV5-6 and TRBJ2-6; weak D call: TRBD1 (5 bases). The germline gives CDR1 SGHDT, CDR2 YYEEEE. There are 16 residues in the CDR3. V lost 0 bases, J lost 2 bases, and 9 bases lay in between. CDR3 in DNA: TGTGCCAGCAGCTTGGATATAGGGGCTGGGGCCAACGTCCTGACTTTC. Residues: CASSLDIGAGANVLTF.

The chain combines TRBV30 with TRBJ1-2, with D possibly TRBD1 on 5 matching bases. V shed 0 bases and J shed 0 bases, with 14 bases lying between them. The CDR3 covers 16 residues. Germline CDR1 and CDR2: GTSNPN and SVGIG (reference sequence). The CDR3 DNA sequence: TGTGCCTGGAGTGTACGATGGGGCGCAGCTAACTATGGCTACACCTTC. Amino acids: CAWSVRWGAANYGYTF.

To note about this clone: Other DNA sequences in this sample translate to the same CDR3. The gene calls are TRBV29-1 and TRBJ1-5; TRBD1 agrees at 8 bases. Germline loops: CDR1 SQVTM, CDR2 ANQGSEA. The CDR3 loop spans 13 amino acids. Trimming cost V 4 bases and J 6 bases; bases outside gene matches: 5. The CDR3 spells CSVGGQGGQPQHF. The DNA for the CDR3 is TGCAGCGTTGGAGGACAGGGAGGTCAGCCCCAGCATTTT.

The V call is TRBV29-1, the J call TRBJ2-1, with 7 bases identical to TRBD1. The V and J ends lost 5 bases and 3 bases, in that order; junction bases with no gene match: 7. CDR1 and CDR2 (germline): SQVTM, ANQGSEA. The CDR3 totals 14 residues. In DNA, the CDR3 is TGCAGCGTTAACTCCGGGACAGACTACAATGAGCAGTTCTTC. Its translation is CSVNSGTDYNEQFF.

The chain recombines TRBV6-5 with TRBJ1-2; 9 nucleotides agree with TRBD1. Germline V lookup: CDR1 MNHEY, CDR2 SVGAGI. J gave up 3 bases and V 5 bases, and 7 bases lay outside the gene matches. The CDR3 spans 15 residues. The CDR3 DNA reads TGTGCCAGCAGTACCCGGGACAGGGTGGACTATGGCTACACCTTC. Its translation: CASSTRDRVDYGYTF.

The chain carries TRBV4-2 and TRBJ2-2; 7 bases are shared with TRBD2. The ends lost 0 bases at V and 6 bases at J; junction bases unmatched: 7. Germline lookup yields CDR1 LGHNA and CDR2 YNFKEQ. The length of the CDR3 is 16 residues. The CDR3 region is CASSQEVGRVAGELFF. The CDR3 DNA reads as TGTGCCAGCAGCCAAGAGGTGGGGAGGGTAGCCGGGGAGCTGTTTTTT.

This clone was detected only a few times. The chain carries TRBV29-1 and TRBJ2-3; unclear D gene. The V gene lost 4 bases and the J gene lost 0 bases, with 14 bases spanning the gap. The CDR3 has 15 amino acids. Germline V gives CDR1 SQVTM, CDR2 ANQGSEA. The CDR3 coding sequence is TGCAGCGTTGTTGGTAGCCCGAAGAGCACAGATACGCAGTATTTT. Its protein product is CSVVGSPKSTDTQYF.

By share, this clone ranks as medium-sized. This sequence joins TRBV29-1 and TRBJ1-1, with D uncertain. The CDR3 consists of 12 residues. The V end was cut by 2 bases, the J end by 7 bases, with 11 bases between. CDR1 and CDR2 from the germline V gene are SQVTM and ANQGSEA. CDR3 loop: CSVESPLLEAFF. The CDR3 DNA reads TGCAGCGTTGAATCCCCTTTGCTTGAAGCTTTCTTT.

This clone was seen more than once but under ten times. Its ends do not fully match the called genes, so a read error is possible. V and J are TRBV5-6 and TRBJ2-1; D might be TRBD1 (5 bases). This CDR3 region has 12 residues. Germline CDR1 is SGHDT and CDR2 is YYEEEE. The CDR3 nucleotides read TGTGCCAGCAGCTTCATGGGGCCCCGAGAGGTCTTC. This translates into CASSFMGPREVF.